This T cell receptor (gamma chain) was found in a study of Vδ1+ human thymocytes. As to this clone: Its antigen is not identified.

After alphabeta T cell depletion, CD3+ Vdelta1+ Vdelta2- thymocytes were sorted. Extracted RNA was reverse transcribed into cDNA. Pooled V-gene forward primers with one constant-region reverse primer generated the CDR3 amplicons by multiplex PCR. TCRdb ran CATT on the multiplex PCR reads. Of about 27,000 gamma-chain clones listed, more than 15% were seen once; the top ten hold less than 2%. Whole-study results and caveats: Roughly 22% of thymic delta-chain sequences were Vdelta2, with few Vdelta3, unlike blood Vdelta1+ controls. Thymic TRG and TRD repertoires appeared highly polyclonal.

Unmatched junction bases numbered 3, after V lost 7 bases and J lost 9 bases. The CDR3 runs 13 residues. Germline values: CDR1 GITISATS, CDR2 ISYDGTV (reference sequence). This receptor was obtained from a boy in the first two years of life who had congenital heart surgery. V and J are TRGV9 and TRGJP. The sample comprised Vdelta1+ gamma-delta thymocytes from the thymus. Documented subset: FACS-sorted CD3+ TCRalphabeta- TCRVdelta1+ TCRVdelta2- thymocytes. This CDR3 reads CALCVLGKKIKVF. The DNA for the CDR3 is TGTGCCTTGTGTGTGTTGGGCAAAAAAATCAAGGTATTT.